The entry below gives a single T cell receptor beta chain sequence along with its context. Its binding antigen is unknown. No clone much larger than this one lies a single base away; base qualities are absent. The sample comes from a study of blood T cell repertoires in COVID-19 (dated by TCRdb to 2018 to 2020). Regarding the study in general: The collaborator samples originated in the United States, Italy and Spain and spanned the acute and convalescent phases of COVID-19. HLA class I and class II types, where available, came from metadata supplied by the sample provider rather than from assay-based typing. A de-identified subject ID, COVID-19 status, age in years and sex were almost always included in the sample metadata. Samples came from the ongoing ImmuneRACE study (first 160 participants) plus 1,254 subjects from 6 global collaborators. Deeply sampled blood TCRbeta repertoires from subjects exposed to, actively infected with, or recovered from COVID-19 were included in the dataset. The prospective study material was composed of cDNA or gDNA derived from T cells, B-cell-depleted T cells, or PBMCs. The repertoires were released in a freely available public database intended as a resource for research on the immune response to SARS-CoV-2. Study-wide conclusions, independent of this receptor: Clinical and demographic metadata were provided uncurated, with the amount varying by source and participant.

From a lookup of the germline V gene, CDR1 and CDR2 are SGHTA and FQGNSA. Counted from cysteine to phenylalanine, this CDR3 has 17 amino acids. The read is trimmed to its CDR3 DNA, 51 bases read in frame from base 1. The V end gives up 4 bases and the J end 9 bases, leaving 15 bases in the junction not matched to a gene. TCRbeta CDR3 regions were amplified from genomic DNA using the immunoSEQ Assay, a bias-controlled multiplex PCR. Turning to the authors' computational methods: Within the assay, amplification of reference gene primers was used to estimate how many nucleated cells each sample contained. To quantify the absolute abundance of each unique TCRbeta CDR3 rearrangement, sequence reads were collapsed and filtered. For each sample, productive Simpson clonality was calculated as the square root of Simpson's diversity index over productive rearrangements. This immuneACCESS table, as held by TCRdb, lists in-frame sequences with V and J called but not all clones. Of the missing ones, under half trace to an unresolved V gene in checked studies; the others have no known cause. Clonal size and the V and J genes are those of that table, whereas D and trimming came from the DNA. This sample lists some 42,000 clones; approximately 86% were detected once. Of the sample, around 7% falls within the top ten clones.

Each collaborating institution followed its own protocols to collect whole blood in K2EDTA tubes. For TCRbeta analysis, collaborators shipped samples in one of three forms: frozen whole blood, isolated PBMCs, or DNA extracted from either of those sample types. The sample was peripheral blood. The origin of this receptor is a human donor in a cohort sampled during active COVID-19. This receptor chain uses TRBV7-2 and TRBJ2-3; 11 central bases correspond to TRBD2. The CDR3 region reads CASSSVSLAGGGGTQYF. The bases are TGTGCCAGCAGCTCCGTGTCGCTAGCGGGAGGAGGGGGGACGCAGTATTTT. This CDR3, with the reference TRBV7-2 and TRBJ2-3 proteins standing in past its ends, gives the full variable domain GAGVSQSPSNKVTEKGKDVELRCDPISGHTALYWYRQSLGQGLEFLIYFQGNSAPDKSGLPSDRFSAERTGGSVSTLTIQRTQQEDSAVYLCASSSVSLAGGGGTQYFGPGTRLTVL.